Listed below are T cell receptor beta chains from one sample, sequenced in a study of cytomegalovirus exposure and HLA in healthy donors. TCRdb's table, derived via immunoSEQ multiplex PCR, lists solely in-frame clones and lacks some. The data contain 130,000 to 150,000 clones, 70% to 85% of them seen just once; the ten biggest clones take up about 3.4%. Sample: PBMCs. The receptor source for this set is a male donor in good health and CMV-seronegative. The CDR3 runs from the conserved cysteine through the conserved F or W. The D gene is left open where the match is weak. Only some rows state a clone size, as once, few, many or a class for expanded clones.

clone_size | j_call | v_call | d_call | cdr3_nt | cdr3_aa
NA | TRBJ2-7 | TRBV7-9 | TRBD1 | TGTGCCAGCAGCTCCTCGGGACAGGTCTACGAGCAGTACTTC | CASSSSGQVYEQYF
NA | TRBJ1-2 | TRBV5-5 | NA | TGTGCCAGCAGCCCGCCCGTGATGGGAGGGGGCTACACCTTC | CASSPPVMGGGYTF
NA | TRBJ2-3 | TRBV27 | TRBD2 | TGTGCCAGCAGTACTTTTAAGGGGACTAGCGGGAGGGCCACAGATACGCAGTATTTT | CASSTFKGTSGRATDTQYF
NA | TRBJ1-1 | TRBV28 | NA | TGTGCCAGCAGACTGGTTATGAACACTGAAGCTTTCTTT | CASRLVMNTEAFF
NA | TRBJ2-7 | TRBV6-5 | TRBD1 | TGTGCCAGCAGTTCGGGACAGGGGGCCTCCTACGAGCAGTACTTC | CASSSGQGASYEQYF
NA | TRBJ2-7 | TRBV14 | NA | TGTGCCAGCAGCCTTACTATCTCCTACGAGCAGTACTTC | CASSLTISYEQYF
NA | TRBJ2-7 | TRBV4-3 | TRBD1 | TGCGCCAGCAGCCCCGTCAGGGGACAGGGGTTCTACGAGCAGTACTTC | CASSPVRGQGFYEQYF
once | TRBJ2-5 | TRBV6-5 | NA | TGTGCCAGCACTAGAAAAGAGACCCAGTACTTC | CASTRKETQYF
NA | TRBJ2-7 | TRBV5-5 | TRBD2 | TGTGCCAGCAGCTTGCCCTTGACTAGCGGGGTATACGAGCAGTACTTC | CASSLPLTSGVYEQYF
NA | TRBJ2-7 | TRBV7-9 | TRBD1 | TGTGCCAGCAGCTACCCTGACAGGGGGTATGACTACGAGCAGTACTTC | CASSYPDRGYDYEQYF
NA | TRBJ1-1 | TRBV7-9 | NA | TGTTCCAGCAGCTTAGATCAGGGGTGGAACACTGAAGCTTTCTTT | CSSSLDQGWNTEAFF
once | TRBJ2-7 | TRBV27 | TRBD2 | TGTGCCAGCAGTACCGGGACTAGTTTTTTATACGAGCAGTACTTC | CASSTGTSFLYEQYF
NA | TRBJ2-4 | TRBV28 | NA | TGTGCCAGCAGGGGGGGAGGTAACATTCAGTACTTC | CASRGGGNIQYF
NA | TRBJ1-2 | TRBV6-6 | TRBD1 | TGTGCCAGCATCCTCGACAGGGAATTTACGGGTGGCTACACCTTC | CASILDREFTGGYTF
once | TRBJ1-2 | TRBV13 | NA | TGTGCCAGCAGCACAGGACGTTTTAACTATGGCTACACCTTC | CASSTGRFNYGYTF
NA | TRBJ2-2 | TRBV7-9 | NA | TGTGCCAGCAGCTCCCTGTGGAGAGGGTACACCGGGGAGCTGTTTTTT | CASSSLWRGYTGELFF
NA | TRBJ2-1 | TRBV7-8 | NA | TGTGCCAGCAGCCCCCGTATAAGGGGTTCGGGTGCCTACAATGAGCAGTTCTTC | CASSPRIRGSGAYNEQFF
NA | TRBJ1-5 | TRBV19 | NA | TGTGCCAGTAGTATCAGTCTCAATCAGCCCCAGCATTTT | CASSISLNQPQHF
NA | TRBJ2-1 | TRBV29-1 | NA | TGCAGCGCATATTCGACAGTCCTAATCACCCGGTTCTTC | CSAYSTVLITRFF
few | TRBJ2-1 | TRBV18 | NA | TGTGCCAGCTCACCAGGGGGCCCCTACAATGAGCAGTTCTTC | CASSPGGPYNEQFF
NA | TRBJ2-1 | TRBV5-5 | NA | TGTGCCACCGACCGTCGGGGGAGTGTCTCCTACAATGAGCAGTTCTTC | CATDRRGSVSYNEQFF
once | TRBJ2-4 | TRBV7-2 | NA | TGTGCCAGCACCCTTGGAGGGGCAAACATTCAGTACTTC | CASTLGGANIQYF
few | TRBJ1-4 | TRBV28 | NA | TGTGCCAGCAGTACCCCCAGGGAAGTATGGGAAAAACTGTTTTTT | CASSTPREVWEKLFF
NA | TRBJ2-5 | TRBV15 | TRBD2 | TGTGCCACCAGCAGATCTCGGACTAGCGGAGAGACCCAGTACTTC | CATSRSRTSGETQYF
few | TRBJ2-1 | TRBV6-5 | TRBD2 | TGTGCCAGCAGTTTGGGACTAGCGGGGATAAATGAGCAGTTCTTC | CASSLGLAGINEQFF
NA | TRBJ1-2 | TRBV7-2 | NA | TGTGCCAGCAGCCTCTATGAGGGGGAAGTTGGCGGCTACACCTTC | CASSLYEGEVGGYTF
NA | TRBJ1-5 | TRBV19 | NA | TGTGCCAGTAGCTCTGGAGGTAGCAATCAGCCCCAGCATTTT | CASSSGGSNQPQHF
NA | TRBJ2-5 | TRBV11-2 | TRBD2 | TGTGCCAGCCGGGCAGCGGGAGCCCCGGGGGAGACCCAGTACTTC | CASRAAGAPGETQYF
NA | TRBJ2-1 | TRBV9 | NA | TGTGCCAGCAGCGTAGCATTAGTCTACAATGAGCAGTTCTTC | CASSVALVYNEQFF
NA | TRBJ2-1 | TRBV9 | TRBD2 | TGTGCCAGCAGCGACCCTACCCCGGGAGGCCCTTTCAATGAGCAGTTCTTC | CASSDPTPGGPFNEQFF
NA | TRBJ2-1 | TRBV4-1 | NA | TGCGCCAGCAACCTAGTCTGGTCCTACAATGAGCAGTTCTTC | CASNLVWSYNEQFF
NA | TRBJ2-1 | TRBV9 | NA | TGTGCCAGCAGCGTAGTGGCGGGGAGCTACAATGAGCAGTTCTTC | CASSVVAGSYNEQFF
NA | TRBJ2-3 | TRBV30 | NA | TGTGCCTGGAGTCAGGCACCAGATACGCAGTATTTT | CAWSQAPDTQYF
few | TRBJ2-3 | TRBV19 | NA | TGTGCCAGTAGTATTGTAGGGGACAACACAGATACGCAGTATTTT | CASSIVGDNTDTQYF
NA | TRBJ2-2 | TRBV5-1 | NA | TGCGCCAGCCCGGACAGTAACACCGGGGAGCTGTTTTTT | CASPDSNTGELFF
NA | TRBJ2-7 | TRBV5-1 | TRBD2 | TGCGCCAGCAGCTTGGAACGAGCGGGAGCAGACGAGCAGTACTTC | CASSLERAGADEQYF
NA | TRBJ2-3 | TRBV6-1 | NA | TGTGCCAGCGGGCCGGGAATCACAGATACGCAGTATTTT | CASGPGITDTQYF
NA | TRBJ1-5 | TRBV19 | TRBD1 | TGTGCCAGTAGCGTTACAGGGGGCGGAAATCAGCCCCAGCATTTT | CASSVTGGGNQPQHF
NA | TRBJ1-4 | TRBV30 | TRBD1 | TGTGCCTGGAGTGCAAGGACAGGGGGCGTAAAACTGTTTTTT | CAWSARTGGVKLFF
NA | TRBJ1-2 | TRBV2 | NA | TGTGCCAGCAGTGAAAGGTCAGGGAACTATGGCTACACCTTC | CASSERSGNYGYTF
once | TRBJ1-5 | TRBV19 | TRBD1 | TGTGCCAGTAGTGTTGGGACAGGGGGACCCATTAGTCAGCCCCAGCATTTT | CASSVGTGGPISQPQHF
NA | TRBJ2-2 | TRBV19 | NA | TGTGCCAGTATCCAACTTTGGTCGACCGAACAGGGTCCCCCGAACACCGGGGAGCTGTTTTTT | CASIQLWSTEQGPPNTGELFF
few | TRBJ2-1 | TRBV7-9 | NA | TGTGCCAGCAGCTTAGTCCTGAATGAGCAGTTCTTC | CASSLVLNEQFF
few | TRBJ2-1 | TRBV20-1 | TRBD2 | TGCAGTGCTCTAACTAGCGCTCAGTTCTTC | CSALTSAQFF
NA | TRBJ1-2 | TRBV15 | TRBD1 | TGTGCCACCAGCAGAGATCCTACAGGGGGATCCTATGGCTACACCTTC | CATSRDPTGGSYGYTF
NA | TRBJ1-3 | TRBV5-1 | TRBD1 | TGCGCCAGCAGCATAGGACAGGGGGCAGTCGGAAACACCATATATTTT | CASSIGQGAVGNTIYF
once | TRBJ2-7 | TRBV28 | NA | TGTGCCAGCAGTCCAGGACAGATCTACGAGCAGTACTTC | CASSPGQIYEQYF
NA | TRBJ2-3 | TRBV27 | TRBD2 | TGTGCCAGCAATATAGCGGGGGGGGCAGATACGCAGTATTTT | CASNIAGGADTQYF
NA | TRBJ1-2 | TRBV10-2 | NA | TGCGCCAGCAGTGAAAAGGGGCTCGTCTATGGCTACACCTTC | CASSEKGLVYGYTF
NA | TRBJ1-5 | TRBV9 | NA | TGTGCCAGCAGCGGTGGGGGCCCTTATAGCAATCAGCCCCAGCATTTT | CASSGGGPYSNQPQHF
NA | TRBJ1-1 | TRBV10-3 | NA | TGTGCCATCAGTAGGTCTCACGTCTTGGGAGATAACACTGAAGCTTTCTTT | CAISRSHVLGDNTEAFF
NA | TRBJ2-1 | TRBV6-5 | TRBD2 | TGTGCCAGCAGCCCGACTAGCGGATCCTACAATGAGCAGTTCTTC | CASSPTSGSYNEQFF
NA | TRBJ2-1 | TRBV6-5 | NA | TGTGCCAGCAGTTACTCAGGGAGGGGGAAGTACAATGAGCAGTTCTTC | CASSYSGRGKYNEQFF
NA | TRBJ2-1 | TRBV2 | TRBD2 | TGTGCCAGCATGGAGCGGGGAGGCCCCAATGAGCAGTTCTTC | CASMERGGPNEQFF
NA | TRBJ1-1 | TRBV27 | NA | TGTGCCAGCAACACAGGTATGAACACTGAAGCTTTCTTT | CASNTGMNTEAFF
few | TRBJ1-2 | TRBV6-1 | NA | TGTGCCAGCAGTGAATTGACAGCTAACTATGGCTACACCTTC | CASSELTANYGYTF
NA | TRBJ2-3 | TRBV9 | TRBD2 | TGTGCCAGCAGCGTAGGGGGGGGACTCACAGATACGCAGTATTTT | CASSVGGGLTDTQYF